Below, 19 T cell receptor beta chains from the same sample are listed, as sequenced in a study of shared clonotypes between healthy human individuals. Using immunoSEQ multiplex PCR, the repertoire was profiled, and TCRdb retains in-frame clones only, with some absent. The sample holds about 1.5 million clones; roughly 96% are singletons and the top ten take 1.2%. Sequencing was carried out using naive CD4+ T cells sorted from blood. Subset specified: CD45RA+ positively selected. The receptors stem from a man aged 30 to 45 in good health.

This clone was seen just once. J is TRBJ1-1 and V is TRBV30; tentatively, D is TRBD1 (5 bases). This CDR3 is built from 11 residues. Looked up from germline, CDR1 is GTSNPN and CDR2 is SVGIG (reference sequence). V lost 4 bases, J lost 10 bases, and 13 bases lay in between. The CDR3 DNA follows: TGTGCCTGGAACCCGGGACTTGGAGCTTTCTTT. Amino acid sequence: CAWNPGLGAFF. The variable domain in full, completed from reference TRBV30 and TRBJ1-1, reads SQTIHQWPATLVQPVGSPLSLECTVEGTSNPNLYWYRQAAGRGLQLLFYSVGIGQISSEVPQNLSASRPQDRQFILSSKKLLLSDSGFYLCAWNPGLGAFFGQGTRLTVV.

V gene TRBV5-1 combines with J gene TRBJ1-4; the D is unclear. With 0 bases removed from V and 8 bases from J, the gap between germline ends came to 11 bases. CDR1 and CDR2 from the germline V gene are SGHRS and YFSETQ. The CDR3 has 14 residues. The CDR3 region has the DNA TGCGCCAGCAGCTTGGAAGGCGTTGGCGAAAAACTGTTTTTT. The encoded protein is CASSLEGVGEKLFF.

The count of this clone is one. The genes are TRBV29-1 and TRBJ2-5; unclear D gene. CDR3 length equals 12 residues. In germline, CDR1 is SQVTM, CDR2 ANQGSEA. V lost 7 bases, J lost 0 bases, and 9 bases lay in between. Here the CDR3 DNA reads TGCAGCGACCTACACTACCAAGAGACCCAGTACTTC. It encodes CSDLHYQETQYF.

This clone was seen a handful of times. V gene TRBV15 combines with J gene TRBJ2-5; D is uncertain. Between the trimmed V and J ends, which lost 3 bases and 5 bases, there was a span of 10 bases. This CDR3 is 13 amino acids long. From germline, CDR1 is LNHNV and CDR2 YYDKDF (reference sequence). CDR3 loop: CATSRGMQETQYF. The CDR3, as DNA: TGTGCCACCAGCAGGGGGATGCAGGAGACCCAGTACTTC.

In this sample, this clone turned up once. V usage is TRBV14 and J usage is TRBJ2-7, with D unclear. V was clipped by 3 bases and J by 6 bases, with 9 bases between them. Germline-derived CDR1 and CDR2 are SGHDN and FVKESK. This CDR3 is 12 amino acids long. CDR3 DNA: TGTGCCAGCAGCCATCCGGGTAGCGAGCAGTACTTC. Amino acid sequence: CASSHPGSEQYF.

CDR3 protein: CASSLRGTSTDTQYF. The CDR3 nucleotides are TGTGCCAGCAGCCTAAGAGGTACCAGCACAGATACGCAGTATTTT. The chain has TRBV11-2 and TRBJ2-3; D is ambiguous. This CDR3 region has 15 residues. Trimming removed 5 bases at V and 0 bases at J, with 12 bases between. From germline, CDR1 is SGHAT and CDR2 FQNNGV.

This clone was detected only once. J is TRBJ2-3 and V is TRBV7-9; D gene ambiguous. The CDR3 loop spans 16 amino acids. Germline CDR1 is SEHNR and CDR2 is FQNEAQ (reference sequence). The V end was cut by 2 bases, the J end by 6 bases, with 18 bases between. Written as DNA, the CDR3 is TGTGCCAGCAGCTTATTAGGAAGAAGAAGTCCGGATACGCAGTATTTT. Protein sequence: CASSLLGRRSPDTQYF. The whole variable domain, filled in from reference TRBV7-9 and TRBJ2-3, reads DTGVSQNPRHKITKRGQNVTFRCDPISEHNRLYWYRQTLGQGPEFLTYFQNEAQLEKSRLLSDRFSAERPKGSFSTLEIQRTEQGDSAMYLCASSLLGRRSPDTQYFGPGTRLTVL.

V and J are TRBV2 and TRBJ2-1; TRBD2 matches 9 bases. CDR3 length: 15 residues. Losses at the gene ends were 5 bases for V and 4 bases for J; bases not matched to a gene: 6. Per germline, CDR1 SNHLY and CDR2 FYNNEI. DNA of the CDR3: TGTGCCAGCAGTACGGCTAGCGGGAAATACAATGAGCAGTTCTTC. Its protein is CASSTASGKYNEQFF.

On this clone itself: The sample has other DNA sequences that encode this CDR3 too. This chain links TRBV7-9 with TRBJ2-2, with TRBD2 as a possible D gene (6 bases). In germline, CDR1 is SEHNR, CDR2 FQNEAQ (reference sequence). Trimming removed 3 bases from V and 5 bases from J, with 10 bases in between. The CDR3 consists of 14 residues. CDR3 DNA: TGTGCCAGCAGCTTGGAGGGTCCGACCGGGGAGCTGTTTTTT. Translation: CASSLEGPTGELFF.

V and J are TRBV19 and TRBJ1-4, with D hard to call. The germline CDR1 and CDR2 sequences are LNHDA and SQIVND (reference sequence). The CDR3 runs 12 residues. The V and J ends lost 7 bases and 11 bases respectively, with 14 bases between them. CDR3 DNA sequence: TGTGCCAGTAAGAGGCCTCGCGAGAAACTGTTTTTT. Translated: CASKRPREKLFF.

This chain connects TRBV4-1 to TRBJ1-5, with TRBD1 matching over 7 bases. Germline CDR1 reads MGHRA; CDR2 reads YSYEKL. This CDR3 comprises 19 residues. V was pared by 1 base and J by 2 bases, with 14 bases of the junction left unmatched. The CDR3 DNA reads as TGCGCCAGCAGCCAAGCCCGACTGACAGGGAAGTTCGGCAATCAGCCCCAGCATTTT. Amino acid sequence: CASSQARLTGKFGNQPQHF.

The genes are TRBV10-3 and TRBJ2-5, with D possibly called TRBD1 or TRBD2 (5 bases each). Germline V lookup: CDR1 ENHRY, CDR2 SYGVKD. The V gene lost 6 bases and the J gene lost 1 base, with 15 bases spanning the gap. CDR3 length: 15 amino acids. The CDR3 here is CAIRKGRVGQETQYF. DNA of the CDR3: TGTGCCATCAGGAAGGGACGGGTTGGCCAAGAGACCCAGTACTTC.

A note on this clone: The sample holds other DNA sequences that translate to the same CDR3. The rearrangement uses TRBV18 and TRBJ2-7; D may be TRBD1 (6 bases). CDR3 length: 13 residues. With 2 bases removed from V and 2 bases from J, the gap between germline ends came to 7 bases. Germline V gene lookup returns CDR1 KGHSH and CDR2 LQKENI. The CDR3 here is CASSPRTAYEQYF. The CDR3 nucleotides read TGTGCCAGCTCACCAAGGACAGCCTACGAGCAGTACTTC.

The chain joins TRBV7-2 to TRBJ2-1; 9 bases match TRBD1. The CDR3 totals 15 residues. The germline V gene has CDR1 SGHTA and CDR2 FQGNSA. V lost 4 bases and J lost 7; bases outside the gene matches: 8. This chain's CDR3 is CASSWAGTGTNEQFF. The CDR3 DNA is TGTGCCAGCAGCTGGGCTGGGACAGGGACGAATGAGCAGTTCTTC.

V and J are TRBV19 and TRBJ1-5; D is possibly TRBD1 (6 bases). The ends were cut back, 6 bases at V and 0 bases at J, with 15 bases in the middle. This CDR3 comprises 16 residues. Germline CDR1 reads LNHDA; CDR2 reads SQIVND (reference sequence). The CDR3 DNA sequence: TGTGCCAGTAGGAATAGGGAGGGGGATAGCAATCAGCCCCAGCATTTT. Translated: CASRNREGDSNQPQHF.

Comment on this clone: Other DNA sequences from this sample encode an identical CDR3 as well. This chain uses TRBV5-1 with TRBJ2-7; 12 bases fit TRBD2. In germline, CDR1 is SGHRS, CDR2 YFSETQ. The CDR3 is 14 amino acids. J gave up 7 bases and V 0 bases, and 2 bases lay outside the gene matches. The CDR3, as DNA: TGCGCCAGCAGCTTGGGACTAGCGGGAGTTGAGCAGTACTTC. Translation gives CASSLGLAGVEQYF.

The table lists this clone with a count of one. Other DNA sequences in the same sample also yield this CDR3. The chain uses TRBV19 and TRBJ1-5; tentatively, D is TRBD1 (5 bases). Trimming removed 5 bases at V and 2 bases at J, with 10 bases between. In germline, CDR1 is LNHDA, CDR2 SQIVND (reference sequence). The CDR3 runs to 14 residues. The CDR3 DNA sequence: TGTGCCAGTAGTCCCAGGGTGGGCAATCAGCCCCAGCATTTT. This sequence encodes CASSPRVGNQPQHF.

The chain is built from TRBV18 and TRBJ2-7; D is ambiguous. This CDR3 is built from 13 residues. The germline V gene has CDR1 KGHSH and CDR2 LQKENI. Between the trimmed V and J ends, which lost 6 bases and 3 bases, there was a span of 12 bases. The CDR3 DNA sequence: TGTGCCAGCTCCCACGGTACCCACTACGAGCAGTACTTC. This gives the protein CASSHGTHYEQYF.

The DNA of the CDR3 is TGTGCCACCAGATATACCCCAGGGCTACATGGCTACACCTTC. It is translated as CATRYTPGLHGYTF. The chain links TRBV28 to TRBJ1-2, with D possibly TRBD1 on 5 matching bases. CDR1 is MDHEN and CDR2 is SYDVKM in the germline V gene. This CDR3 is 14 amino acids long. Trimming shortened V by 10 bases and J by 6 bases, and 21 bases separated the two germline ends.